This TCR beta chain stems from a study of monozygotic twins with inflammatory bowel disease. CDR1 and CDR2 (germline): ENHRY, SYGVKD. The CDR3 covers 14 residues. Template switching was used to attach UMIs, which incorporated a 6-nucleotide sample barcode. TCRdb reprocessed the 5' RACE reads, keeping one entry per CDR3 protein, no DNA. The sample shows more than 300,000 distinct CDR3 sequences, and 5% to 6% sits with its ten largest clones. It was from whole blood, with no T cell sorting, that total RNA was isolated. The rearrangement uses TRBV10-3 and TRBJ2-2. The sequence was collected from a human donor with ulcerative colitis or Crohn's disease, or a healthy co-twin of an affected twin (not recorded which). Sequenced sample: blood. The CDR3 loop is CAISMTANTGELFF.